This TCR beta chain came from a study of Ad26.COV2.S vaccination and SARS-CoV-2 variants. General study findings and limits: Greater spike-specific TCR breadth was seen in vaccine recipients than in placebo recipients. There was a possibility that the TCR breadth and depth analyses underestimated total T cell responses. The authors reported substantial breadth in spike-specific CD8+ and CD4+ T cell responses after vaccination.

Described treatment: around 19 received Ad26.COV2.S at low or high dose, single or two shots; 5 received placebo; per-sample allocation not given. It was on day 63 after the first vaccine or placebo injection that samples were taken. Expressing Wuhan-strain SARS-CoV-2 spike, an Ad26 vector served as the vaccine. Remarks on this clone: Antigen specificity is unknown.

This CDR3 comprises 12 residues. Germline lookup yields CDR1 KGHDR and CDR2 SFDVKD. The V gene lost 3 bases and the J gene lost 3 bases, with 5 bases spanning the gap. The repertoire was sequenced with immunoSEQ multiplex PCR; TCRdb's copy has only in-frame clones and lacks some. The sample shows about 470,000 clones, 90% of them seen only once. The clonotype comes from a person aged 18 to 65 who received the Ad26.COV2.S COVID-19 vaccine or a placebo. The sample here was peripheral blood, taken in a trial of Ad26.COV2.S vaccine versus placebo. V gene TRBV24-1 combines with J gene TRBJ2-7; maybe TRBD1 (5 bases). CDR3 region: CATSDRGYEQYF. DNA of the CDR3: TGTGCCACCAGTGATAGGGGCTACGAGCAGTACTTC.